The next 10 T cell receptor beta chains were all read from a single sample in a study of cytomegalovirus exposure and HLA in healthy donors. Researchers ran the PCR with 60 Vbeta and 13 Jbeta primers. The method was immunoSEQ multiplex PCR; TCRdb's version includes in-frame clones alone and lacks a portion of them. The profile shows fewer than 200,000 clones, 65% to 80% of them singletons. The sample taken for sequencing was PBMCs. These receptors were collected from a man between 35 and 55 years old in good health and CMV-seronegative.

The chain has TRBV5-6 and TRBJ2-3; 7 nucleotides line up with TRBD1. V gave up 6 bases and J gave up 6 bases; unmatched junction bases: 7. From germline, CDR1 is SGHDT and CDR2 YYEEEE. The CDR3 is made up of 13 amino acids. CDR3: CASTETGADTQYF. In nucleotides, the CDR3 is TGTGCCAGCACCGAAACAGGGGCGGATACGCAGTATTTT.

This clone has more than one count but fewer than ten. The chain is built from TRBV7-9 and TRBJ1-3; TRBD1 aligns across 7 bases. The CDR3 runs to 15 residues. In germline, CDR1 is SEHNR, CDR2 FQNEAQ (reference sequence). With 5 bases clipped from V and 4 bases from J, the junction kept 8 bases outside the gene matches. CDR3 protein: CASSPRRQGGNTIYF. The CDR3, as DNA: TGTGCCAGCAGCCCCCGGAGACAGGGCGGAAACACCATATATTTT.

The chain uses TRBV11-2 and TRBJ2-7, with a possible D match to TRBD2 (6 bases). The germline V and J ends were trimmed by 5 bases and 0 bases, with 11 bases remaining between them. Germline values: CDR1 SGHAT, CDR2 FQNNGV. The CDR3 totals 14 residues. CDR3 sequence: CASSQGTPSYEQYF. DNA for the CDR3: TGTGCCAGCAGCCAAGGGACTCCCTCCTACGAGCAGTACTTC.

The chain is built from TRBV5-1 and TRBJ2-5; 9 bases agree with TRBD2. The CDR3 totals 15 residues. Trimming cost V 1 base and J 5 bases; bases outside gene matches: 6. The germline CDR1 and CDR2 sequences are SGHRS and YFSETQ. The DNA of the CDR3 is TGCGCCAGCAGCTTGAGTAGCGGGAGACAGGAGACCCAGTACTTC. It yields the protein CASSLSSGRQETQYF.

The CDR3, as DNA: TGTGCCAGCAGTTTAACCCTAAGTTCCGGAGATGAGCAGTTCTTC. Amino acids: CASSLTLSSGDEQFF. The chain carries TRBV27 and TRBJ2-1; D unclear. CDR3 size: 15 residues. The germline gives CDR1 MNHEY, CDR2 SMNVEV (reference sequence). V was shortened by 2 bases and J by 8 bases, with 16 bases between the two germline ends.

The chain has TRBV5-6 and TRBJ2-3, with D unresolved. CDR1 SGHDT and CDR2 YYEEEE come from the germline V gene. CDR3 size: 16 residues. The V end was cut by 4 bases, the J end by 4 bases, with 19 bases between. Here the CDR3 reads CASSPPWPGAADTQYF. CDR3 DNA: TGTGCCAGCAGCCCCCCCTGGCCCGGAGCCGCAGATACGCAGTATTTT.

This clone was detected only once. The genes are TRBV14 and TRBJ2-2; D call uncertain. Germline CDR1 reads SGHDN; CDR2 reads FVKESK. V was pared by 1 base and J by 8 bases, with 5 bases between. The CDR3 runs to 12 residues. CDR3 loop: CASSQALGELFF. CDR3 DNA sequence: TGTGCCAGCAGCCAAGCGTTAGGGGAGCTGTTTTTT.

The chain uses TRBV2 and TRBJ2-1; 9 bases agree with TRBD2. This CDR3 is 14 amino acids long. Looked up from germline, CDR1 is SNHLY and CDR2 is FYNNEI. V was pared by 8 bases and J by 14 bases, with 16 bases of the junction left unmatched. Here the CDR3 DNA reads TGTGCCAGCCTCACGGGCATTAGCGGGGGATTGGAGTTCTTC. It yields the protein CASLTGISGGLEFF.

The sample holds a few counts of this clone. The chain recombines TRBV5-6 with TRBJ2-7, with 7 bases matching TRBD2. J lost 7 bases, V lost 0 bases, and 10 bases had no gene match. CDR1 and CDR2 (germline): SGHDT, YYEEEE. This CDR3 region has 15 residues. CDR3 amino acids: CASSLAGGGFTEQYF. Here the CDR3 DNA reads TGTGCCAGCAGCTTGGCGGGAGGAGGATTTACGGAGCAGTACTTC.

The chain links TRBV5-6 to TRBJ1-4; 9 bases agree with TRBD1. V trimming: 4 bases; J trimming: 7 bases; junction bases outside the gene matches: 14. Per germline, CDR1 SGHDT and CDR2 YYEEEE. The CDR3 is 17 amino acids. The CDR3 loop is CASSPPLWDRDSEKLFF. The CDR3 nucleotides read TGTGCCAGCAGCCCACCTCTGTGGGACAGGGATTCTGAAAAACTGTTTTTT.